The rows below give T cell receptor beta chains drawn from one sample of a study of cytomegalovirus exposure and HLA in healthy donors. Only in-frame clones appear in the TCRdb table, and some are missing; sequencing was by immunoSEQ multiplex PCR. The repertoire has 250,000 to 400,000 clones, 88% of them found once; the top ten carry about 0.96%. Sample: PBMCs. The receptors stem from a man aged 25 to 40 in good health and CMV-seronegative. CDR3s include the opening cysteine and the closing phenylalanine or tryptophan. Fields, in order: V gene, CDR3 protein.

v_gene: TRBV9; CDR3aa: CASSRGGASTGELFF
v_gene: TRBV5-1; CDR3aa: CASSWGQGPDTQYF
v_gene: TRBV6-5; CDR3aa: CASSYDRGRQETQYF
v_gene: TRBV29-1; CDR3aa: CSAIAGGVGEQYF
v_gene: TRBV18; CDR3aa: CASSLGLAGGNEQFF
v_gene: TRBV7-9; CDR3aa: CASSVGGIFYEQYF
v_gene: TRBV5-5; CDR3aa: CASSFNRDTQSYEQYF
v_gene: TRBV7-9; CDR3aa: CASSLQGRSYEQYF
v_gene: TRBV27; CDR3aa: CASRKGWQGKDTIYF
v_gene: TRBV6-5; CDR3aa: CASSRTDGSNQPQHF
v_gene: TRBV5-1; CDR3aa: CASSRTGNYNSPLHF
v_gene: TRBV5-6; CDR3aa: CASSEKKQAIPLNEKLFF
v_gene: TRBV7-2; CDR3aa: CASGTYRDRGDEQYF
v_gene: TRBV27; CDR3aa: CASSLGAGYTEAFF
v_gene: TRBV6-4; CDR3aa: CASSAGSTDTQYF
v_gene: TRBV11-1; CDR3aa: CASSLRLAGAQETQYF
v_gene: TRBV6-5; CDR3aa: CASRTGNEKLFF
v_gene: TRBV9; CDR3aa: CASSVDTSGNTIYF
v_gene: TRBV25-1; CDR3aa: CASSVQGYYGYTF
v_gene: TRBV29-1; CDR3aa: CSGSGRKNTEAFF
v_gene: TRBV14; CDR3aa: CASSQELRGYEQYF
v_gene: TRBV4-3; CDR3aa: CASSRLGQGNTEAFF
v_gene: TRBV5-1; CDR3aa: CASSLSQGRQETQYF
v_gene: TRBV25-1; CDR3aa: CASSELGTAEATQYF
v_gene: TRBV5-1; CDR3aa: CASREGAGNQPQHF
v_gene: TRBV5-1; CDR3aa: CASSPRGQGDGYTF
v_gene: TRBV4-1; CDR3aa: CASSQESGVPGYNEQFF
v_gene: TRBV5-6; CDR3aa: CASSWGTGTGLGYTF
v_gene: TRBV7-9; CDR3aa: CASSPARSATNEKLFF
v_gene: TRBV27; CDR3aa: CASSLSDRAYTGELFF
v_gene: TRBV30; CDR3aa: CAWSDVGLTEAFF
v_gene: TRBV7-9; CDR3aa: CASSTRDRSATNEKLFF
v_gene: TRBV5-8; CDR3aa: CASSLEGAVIPRGYTF
v_gene: TRBV9; CDR3aa: CASSPEGPGGDGYTF
v_gene: TRBV4-2; CDR3aa: CASSPKKGGGADTQYF
v_gene: TRBV30; CDR3aa: CAWRARGGGISPLHF
v_gene: TRBV9; CDR3aa: CASSVGTGLTETQYF
v_gene: TRBV5-1; CDR3aa: CASSSLLAGPQETQYF
v_gene: TRBV6-5; CDR3aa: CASSAAGDEQYF
v_gene: TRBV5-1; CDR3aa: CASSLGQGVDGYTF
v_gene: TRBV4-1; CDR3aa: CVSSQVTGGIPSQETQYF
v_gene: TRBV27; CDR3aa: CASSSGGSSYNEQFF
v_gene: TRBV5-1; CDR3aa: CASSGNTGKGNTIYF
v_gene: TRBV7-9; CDR3aa: CASSFVGRGLNTEAFF
v_gene: TRBV5-4; CDR3aa: CASSTFTGGTEAFF
v_gene: TRBV25-1; CDR3aa: CASRDSTEAFF
v_gene: TRBV6-6; CDR3aa: CASSTGGPYEQYF
v_gene: TRBV7-8; CDR3aa: CASSLRQKEGQPQHF
v_gene: TRBV7-9; CDR3aa: CASSLVGQGQETQYF
v_gene: TRBV5-4; CDR3aa: CASSWSPEQAEAFF
v_gene: TRBV2; CDR3aa: CASSVSRGYNEQFF
v_gene: TRBV19; CDR3aa: CASSILAGIMNTEAFF
v_gene: TRBV13; CDR3aa: CASSSLQGGTEAFF
v_gene: TRBV5-4; CDR3aa: CASRYIEAFF
v_gene: TRBV30; CDR3aa: CAWSTGNTDTQYF
v_gene: TRBV9; CDR3aa: CASSVDPGVGNTIYF
v_gene: TRBV4-1; CDR3aa: CASSQDRGTGAGKRTEAFF
v_gene: TRBV18; CDR3aa: CASSLDNRDTQPQHF
v_gene: TRBV27; CDR3aa: CASSPFSLGPDYGYTF
v_gene: TRBV11-2; CDR3aa: CASSLVRTVLYGYTF